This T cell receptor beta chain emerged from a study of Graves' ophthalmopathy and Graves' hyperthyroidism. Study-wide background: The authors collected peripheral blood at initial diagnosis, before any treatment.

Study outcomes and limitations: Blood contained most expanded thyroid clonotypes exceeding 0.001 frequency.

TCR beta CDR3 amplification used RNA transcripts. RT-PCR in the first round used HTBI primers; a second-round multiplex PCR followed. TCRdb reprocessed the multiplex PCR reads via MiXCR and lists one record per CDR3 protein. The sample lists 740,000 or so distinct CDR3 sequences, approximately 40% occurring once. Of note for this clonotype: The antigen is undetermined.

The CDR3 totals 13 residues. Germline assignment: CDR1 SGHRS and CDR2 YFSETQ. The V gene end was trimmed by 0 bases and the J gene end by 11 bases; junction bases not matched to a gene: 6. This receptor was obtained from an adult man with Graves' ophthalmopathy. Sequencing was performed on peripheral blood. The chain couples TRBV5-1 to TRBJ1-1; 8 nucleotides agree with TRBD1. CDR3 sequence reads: CASSLAGGQEAFF. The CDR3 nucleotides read TGCGCCAGCAGCTTGGCAGGGGGACAGGAGGCTTTCTTT.